This T cell receptor beta chain was documented in a study of blood T cell repertoires in COVID-19. Whole-study context: COVID-19 samples from acute and convalescent phases originated in the United States, Italy and Spain. PBMCs, B-cell-depleted T cells, or T cells were the source of the cDNA or gDNA that made up the material.

The V and J ends lost 4 bases and 2 bases respectively, with 12 bases between them. In germline, CDR1 is SGHRS, CDR2 YFSETQ. The CDR3 contains 14 residues. As processed by the authors: Estimates of nucleated cell counts were drawn from the amplification of reference gene primers. Sequencing was performed with immunoSEQ multiplex PCR; in TCRdb, only in-frame clones are kept and a portion is missing. V and J calls and clone size come straight from that table; D and trimming were deduced from the DNA. The sample records 130,000 or so clones, over 70% being singletons. The receptor was derived from a man of 80 years or more with active or convalescent COVID-19. The chain couples TRBV5-1 to TRBJ1-2, with D possibly being TRBD1 (6 bases). The material sequenced was peripheral blood. CDR3 loop: CASSRDKSNYGYTF. Here the CDR3 DNA reads TGCGCCAGCAGCAGGGACAAATCCAACTATGGCTACACCTTC.